Listed here are 3 T cell receptor beta chains from one sample, sequenced in a study of monozygotic twins with inflammatory bowel disease. TCRdb derives one entry per CDR3 protein from the 5' RACE reads, leaving out DNA. The record lists 200,000 to 250,000 distinct CDR3 sequences, of which the ten most abundant hold 6% to 9%. The sample consisted of blood. The receptor set was obtained from a human donor with ulcerative colitis or Crohn's disease, or a healthy co-twin of an affected twin (not recorded which).

The gene calls are TRBV30 and TRBJ2-1; TCRdb selects TRBD1, and the lack of DNA leaves this call unchecked. The CDR3 totals 15 residues. CDR1 is GTSNPN, CDR2 SVGIG, per germline (reference sequence). This CDR3 is CAWSVPGGLRNEQFF.

The chain recombines TRBV30 with TRBJ2-2; the TRBD1 assignment by TCRdb is unverifiable without DNA. Germline V lookup: CDR1 GTSNPN, CDR2 SVGIG (reference sequence). There are 14 residues in the CDR3. This chain's CDR3 is CAWIRGGRSGELFF.

J is TRBJ2-7 and V is TRBV13. The CDR3 sequence is 13 residues long. Germline loops: CDR1 PRHDT, CDR2 FYEKMQ (reference sequence). CDR3 sequence: CASSNTVTYEQYF.